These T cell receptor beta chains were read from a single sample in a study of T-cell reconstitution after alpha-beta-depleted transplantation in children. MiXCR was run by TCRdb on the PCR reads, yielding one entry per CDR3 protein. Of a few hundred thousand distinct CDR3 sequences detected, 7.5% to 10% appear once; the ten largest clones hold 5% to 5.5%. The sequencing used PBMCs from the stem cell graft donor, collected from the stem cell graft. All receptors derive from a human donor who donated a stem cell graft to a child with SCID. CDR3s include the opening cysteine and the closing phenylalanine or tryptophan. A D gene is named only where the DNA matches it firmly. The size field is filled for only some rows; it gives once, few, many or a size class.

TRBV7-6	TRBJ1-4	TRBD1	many	TGTGCCAGCAGCCCCCGGGACAGTCTAGCTAATGAAAAACTGTTTTTT	CASSPRDSLANEKLFF
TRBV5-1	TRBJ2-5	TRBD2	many	TGTGCCAGCAGCTCCGGACTAGCGGTACAAGAGACCCAGTACTTC	CASSSGLAVQETQYF
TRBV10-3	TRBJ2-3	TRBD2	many	TGTGCCATCAGTGAGCTGGGACCCATGCTAGCGGGCACGCATAATACGCAGTATTTT	CAISELGPMLAGTHNTQYF
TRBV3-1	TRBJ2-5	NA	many	TGTGCCAGCGGTCGCCCTGGGATGCAAGAGACCCAGTACTTC	CASGRPGMQETQYF
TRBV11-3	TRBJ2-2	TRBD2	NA	TGTGCCAGCAGCCTGAGTGGAGCGGGGAACGCCGGGGAGCTGTTTTTT	CASSLSGAGNAGELFF
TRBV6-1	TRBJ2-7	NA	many	TGTGCCAGCGGTGCTAGTTTAGGGCTAATAGAGCAGTACTTC	CASGASLGLIEQYF
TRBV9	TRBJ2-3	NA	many	TGTGCCAGCAGCGTTACGGGGGACGGCACAGATACGCAGTATTTT	CASSVTGDGTDTQYF
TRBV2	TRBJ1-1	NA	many	TGTGCCAGCAGCGTTGCCATCGAGCGCACTGAAGCTTTCTTT	CASSVAIERTEAFF
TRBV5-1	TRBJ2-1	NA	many	TGCGCCAGCAGCTCGCGACAGTCCCTGGTCAATGAGCAGTTCTTC	CASSSRQSLVNEQFF
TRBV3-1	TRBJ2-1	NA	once	TGTGCCAGCAGCCAAGTTCTTATTCCCAATGAGCAGTTCTTC	CASSQVLIPNEQFF
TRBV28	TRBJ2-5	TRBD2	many	TGTGCCAGCCAGGGACTAGCGGGAACTTGGACCCAGTACTTC	CASQGLAGTWTQYF
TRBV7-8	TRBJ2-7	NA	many	TGTGCCAGCAGCTTATCAGTGGGGGGCTTTGTCTACGAGCAGTACTTC	CASSLSVGGFVYEQYF
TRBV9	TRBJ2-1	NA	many	TGTGCCAGCAGCGTAGAGGCAGCTACCTACAATGAGCAGTTCTTC	CASSVEAATYNEQFF
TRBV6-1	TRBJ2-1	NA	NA	TGTGCCAGCATGCCGGGGCCTGGTTACAATGAGCAGTTCTTC	CASMPGPGYNEQFF
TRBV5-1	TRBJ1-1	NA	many	TGTGCCAGCAGTTCCACAGTGAACACTGAAGCTTTCTTT	CASSSTVNTEAFF
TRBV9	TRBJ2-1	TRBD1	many	TGTGCCAGCAGGGGACAGGGGGACGCCTACAATGAGCAGTTCTTC	CASRGQGDAYNEQFF
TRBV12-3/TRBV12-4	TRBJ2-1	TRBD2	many	TGTGCCAGCAGGAAGACTAGCGGAACCTACAATGAGCAGTTCTTC	CASRKTSGTYNEQFF
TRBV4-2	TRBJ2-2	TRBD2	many	TGTGCCAGCAGCCAACTAGCGGCGAACACCGGGGAGCTGTTTTTT	CASSQLAANTGELFF
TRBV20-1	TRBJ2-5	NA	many	TGCAGTGCTCCCTGGGGGGAAGAGACCCAGTACTTC	CSAPWGEETQYF
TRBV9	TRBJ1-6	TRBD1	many	TGTGCCAGCAGCGTAGGGGATTACAGGGGACGGAATTCACCCCTCCACTTT	CASSVGDYRGRNSPLHF